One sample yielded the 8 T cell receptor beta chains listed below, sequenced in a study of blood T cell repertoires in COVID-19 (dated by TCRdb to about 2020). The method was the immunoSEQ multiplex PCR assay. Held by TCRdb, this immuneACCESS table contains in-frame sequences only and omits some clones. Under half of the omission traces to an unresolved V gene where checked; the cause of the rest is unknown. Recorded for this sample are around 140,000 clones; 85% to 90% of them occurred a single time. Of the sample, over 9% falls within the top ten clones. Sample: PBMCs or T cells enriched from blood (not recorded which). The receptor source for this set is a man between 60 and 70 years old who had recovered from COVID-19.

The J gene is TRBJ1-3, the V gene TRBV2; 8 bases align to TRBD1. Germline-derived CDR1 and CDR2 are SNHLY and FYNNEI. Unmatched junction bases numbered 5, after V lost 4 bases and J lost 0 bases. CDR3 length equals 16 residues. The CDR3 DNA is TGTGCCAGCAGTGGGGGGACAGGCCGCTCTGGAAACACCATATATTTT. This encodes CASSGGTGRSGNTIYF.

CDR3 protein: CASSLDLGETQYF. Here the CDR3 DNA reads TGTGCCAGCAGCTTGGATCTAGGTGAGACCCAGTACTTC. The V and J genes are TRBV5-6 and TRBJ2-5, with D unclear. The CDR3 runs to 13 residues. Germline loops: CDR1 SGHDT, CDR2 YYEEEE. V was trimmed by 0 bases and J by 5 bases, leaving 8 bases between them.

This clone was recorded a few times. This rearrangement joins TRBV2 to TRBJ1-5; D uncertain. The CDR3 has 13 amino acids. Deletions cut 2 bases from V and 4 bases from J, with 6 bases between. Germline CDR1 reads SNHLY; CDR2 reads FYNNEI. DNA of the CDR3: TGTGCCAGCAGTGAACAGAATAATCAGCCCCAGCATTTT. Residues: CASSEQNNQPQHF. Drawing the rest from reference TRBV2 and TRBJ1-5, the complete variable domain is EPEVTQTPSHQVTQMGQEVILRCVPISNHLYFYWYRQILGQKVEFLVSFYNNEISEKSEIFDDQFSVERPDGSNFTLKIRSTKLEDSAMYFCASSEQNNQPQHFGDGTRLSIL.

The CDR3: CASSKVGVYYEQYF. CDR3 coding DNA: TGTGCCAGCAGCAAAGTCGGGGTGTACTACGAGCAGTACTTC. This chain uses TRBV21-1 with TRBJ2-7; the table gives TRBD2 as D, unverified against the DNA. TRBV21-1 is shown as a pseudogene. The CDR3 loop spans 14 amino acids.

Here the CDR3 DNA reads TGTGCCAGCTCACCGACAGGGAACACCCAAGAGACCCAGTACTTC. It is translated as CASSPTGNTQETQYF. The chain combines TRBV18 with TRBJ2-5, with 7 bases fitting TRBD1. This CDR3 has 15 residues. Looked up from germline, CDR1 is KGHSH and CDR2 is LQKENI. V lost 3 bases to trimming and J lost 1 base; unmatched junction nucleotides: 5. Based on the CDR3 plus reference TRBV18 and TRBJ2-5, the full variable domain is NAGVMQNPRHLVRRRGQEARLRCSPMKGHSHVYWYRQLPEEGLKFMVYLQKENIIDESGMPKERFSAEFPKEGPSILRIQQVVRGDSAAYFCASSPTGNTQETQYFGPGTRLLVL.

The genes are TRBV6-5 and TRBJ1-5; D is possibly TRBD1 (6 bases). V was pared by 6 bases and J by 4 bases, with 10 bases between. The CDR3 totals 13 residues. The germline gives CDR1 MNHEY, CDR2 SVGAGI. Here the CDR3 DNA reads TGTGCCAGCAGCAAGGGGGGGAATCAGCCCCAGCATTTT. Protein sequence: CASSKGGNQPQHF.

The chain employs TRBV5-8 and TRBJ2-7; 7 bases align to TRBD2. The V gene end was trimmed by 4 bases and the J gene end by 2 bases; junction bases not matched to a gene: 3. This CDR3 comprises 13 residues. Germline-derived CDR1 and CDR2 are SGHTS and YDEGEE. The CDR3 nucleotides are TGTGCCAGCAGCAGACTAGCCCCCTACGAGCAGTACTTC. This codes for CASSRLAPYEQYF.

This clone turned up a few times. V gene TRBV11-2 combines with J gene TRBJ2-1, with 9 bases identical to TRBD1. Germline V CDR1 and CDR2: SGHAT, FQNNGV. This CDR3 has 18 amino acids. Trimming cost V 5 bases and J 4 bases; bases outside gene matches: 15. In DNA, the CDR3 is TGTGCCAGCAGCCCTGTGCAACCCGGGACAGGGAGATACAATGAGCAGTTCTTC. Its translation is CASSPVQPGTGRYNEQFF.